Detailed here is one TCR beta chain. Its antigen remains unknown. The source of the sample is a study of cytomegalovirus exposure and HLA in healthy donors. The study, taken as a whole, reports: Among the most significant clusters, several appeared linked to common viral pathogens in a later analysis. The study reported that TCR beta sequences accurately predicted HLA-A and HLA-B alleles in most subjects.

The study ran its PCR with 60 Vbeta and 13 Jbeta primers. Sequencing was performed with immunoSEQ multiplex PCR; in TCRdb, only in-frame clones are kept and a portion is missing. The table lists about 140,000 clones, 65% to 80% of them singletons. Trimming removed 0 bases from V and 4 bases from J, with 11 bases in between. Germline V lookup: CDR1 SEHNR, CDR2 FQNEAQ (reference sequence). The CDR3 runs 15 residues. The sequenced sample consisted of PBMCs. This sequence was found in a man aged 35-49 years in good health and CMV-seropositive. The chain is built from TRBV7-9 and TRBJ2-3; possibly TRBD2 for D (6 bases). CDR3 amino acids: CASSLAGPGADTQYF. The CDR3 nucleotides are TGTGCCAGCAGCTTAGCGGGTCCGGGGGCAGATACGCAGTATTTT.